One TCR beta chain is described in this entry. This clone's antigen is unknown. No base quality values were provided; no much bigger clone lies one nucleotide off. The sample is drawn from a study of shared T cell receptors in the human thymus (TCRdb year 2021). Background on the whole study: The study examined how self-reactive, shared T-cell receptor alpha chains are generated in the human thymus.

The junction shows trimming of 1 base on V and 7 bases on J, and the gene matches do not reach 6 bases of it. Its CDR3 holds 14 amino acids, cysteine through phenylalanine. Left in the record is the CDR3 DNA by itself, 42 bases read in frame from the first base. Via the germline V gene, CDR1 is SGHVS and CDR2 FQNEAQ. Preparation of the library involved the immunoSEQ multiplex PCR assay. TCRdb stores this immuneACCESS table with in-frame sequences only. Part of the clones is absent; in the studies checked, under half of the shortfall reflects unresolved V genes, and no reason is known for the rest. The sample data list roughly 500,000 clones, and around three quarters of these were observed just once. The leading ten clones occupy 0.01% to 0.015% of the sample. In addition, the sample was reused for a study of human thymus T cells. As described in the second report: The donors were immunologically healthy infants in Finland who had open corrective cardiac surgery for congenital heart defects. Thymus tissue was obtained as surgical resects removed during corrective cardiac surgery. Usage of V and J gene segments appeared to be biased in both the thymic and the peripheral blood repertoires. According to the related research, thymic TCR repertoires were highly overlapping among unrelated individuals. The study used fewer than ten infant thymus samples plus four related peripheral blood samples to characterize TCR alpha and beta repertoires. Donor ages ranged from about 6 to 244 days, and the cohort comprised six or seven male and two female infants. Thymocytes were released mechanically from tissue and stored at -70 °C as pellets of 10-30 million cells. A QIAsymphony instrument was used to extract genomic DNA from the frozen cell pellets. The immunoSEQ multiplex PCR assay was used to amplify the TCRB and TCRAD loci from a standardized amount of quality-controlled genomic DNA. The V(D)J region was spanned by amplicons of a length sufficient to cover the CDR3 and to identify V and J genes. Amplicon sequencing was performed on an Illumina platform through the commercial immunoSEQ service. Primer bias and sequencing errors were corrected as previously described, and TCRAD and TCRB definitions were based on the IMGT database. Analysis of the repertoires was done with immunoSEQ Analyzer 3.0 and VDJTools and included basic statistics, V/J segment usage, diversity estimates, rarefaction and pairwise overlap. To estimate diversity, the Chao1, ChaoE, Efron-Thisted, Shannon and inverse Simpson indices were applied, and diversity was also estimated on datasets down-sampled to the smallest sample. For repertoire overlap, CDR3 nucleotide sequence, V gene and J gene had to match strictly, and clustering was done by Jaccard-based multidimensional scaling. On average, thymus samples yielded roughly 770,000 unique TCRB clonotypes, whereas blood samples yielded about 84,000.

Here the chain combines TRBV7-8 and TRBJ1-2, with TRBD1 identical over 7 junction bases. This sequence was found in a boy in the first two years of life with a congenital heart defect. Donor details come from another sample of the same person, matched by shared clones. The sequencing input was thymocytes. This receptor carries the CDR3 CASSLDGQASGYTF. The bases are TGTGCCAGCAGCTTAGACGGACAGGCGAGTGGCTACACCTTC.